This is a list of T cell receptor beta chains from one sample in a study of blood T cell repertoires in COVID-19. Profiling relied on immunoSEQ multiplex PCR, and the TCRdb table lists in-frame clones only, not all of them. The sample yields tens of thousands of clones, roughly 68% seen once. The specimen sequenced was peripheral blood. These receptors came from an elderly woman with acute or convalescent COVID-19. CDR3s include the opening cysteine and the closing phenylalanine or tryptophan. Fields, in order: V gene, J gene, D gene, CDR3 protein, CDR3 DNA. D genes are given only for firm matches.

TRBV6-5	TRBJ2-5	TRBD2	CASRGGRGETQYF	TGTGCCAGCAGGGGCGGGAGGGGGGAGACCCAGTACTTC
TRBV28	TRBJ1-5	TRBD1	CASSSLGQGLYF	TGTGCCAGCAGCTCTCTAGGACAGGGCCTATACTTT
TRBV6-6	TRBJ2-7	.	CASSFQSRRGYEQYF	TGTGCCAGCAGTTTCCAATCTCGAAGGGGGTACGAGCAGTACTTC
TRBV29-1	TRBJ2-2	TRBD1	CSVWTGGNTGELFF	TGCAGCGTTTGGACAGGTGGAAACACCGGGGAGCTGTTTTTT
TRBV4-3	TRBJ1-2	TRBD1	CASSRTGGGYTF	TGCGCCAGCAGCCGAACAGGGGGTGGCTACACCTTC
TRBV27	TRBJ1-5	.	CASRPTGVQPQHF	TGTGCCAGCAGACCAACGGGGGTTCAGCCCCAGCATTTT
TRBV4-1	TRBJ2-3	TRBD1	CATGRGQGVSTDTQYF	TGCGCCACCGGAAGGGGACAGGGGGTTAGCACAGATACGCAGTATTTT
TRBV5-5	TRBJ2-1	.	CASSLGTGGFGQFF	TGTGCCAGCAGCTTGGGGACCGGAGGGTTTGGGCAGTTCTTC
TRBV7-2	TRBJ2-5	TRBD1	CASSLTGISKTQYF	TGTGCCAGCAGTCTGACAGGGATATCGAAGACCCAGTACTTC
TRBV21-1	TRBJ1-1	.	CASSKVKQLNTEAFF	TGTGCCAGCAGCAAAGTCAAGCAATTGAACACTGAAGCTTTCTTT
TRBV5-4	TRBJ2-1	.	CASTRGGASYNEQFF	TGTGCCAGCACCAGAGGAGGTGCGTCCTACAATGAGCAGTTCTTC
TRBV4-3	TRBJ2-3	TRBD2	CASSQGPLAGGADTQYF	TGCGCCAGCAGCCAAGGACCCCTAGCGGGAGGTGCAGATACGCAGTATTTT
TRBV11-3	TRBJ2-5	TRBD2	CASSLGLAGVGETQYF	TGTGCCAGCAGCTTAGGACTAGCGGGAGTAGGAGAGACCCAGTACTTC
TRBV5-8	TRBJ2-1	.	CASGVAAYNEQFF	TGTGCCAGCGGAGTGGCGGCCTACAATGAGCAGTTCTTC